This paragraph reports one TCR beta chain. As yet, its antigen is unknown. The source of the sample is a study of PD-1 blockade in classical Hodgkin lymphoma. The V end was cut by 3 bases, the J end by 1 base, with 6 bases between. The CDR3 runs 13 residues. Germline lookup yields CDR1 SEHNR and CDR2 FQNEAQ (reference sequence). Time point of the sample: newly diagnosed, previously untreated cHL patient sample. Untreated, newly diagnosed classical Hodgkin lymphoma PBMCs were used for comparison. Assay used: immunoSEQ multiplex PCR; TCRdb lists only in-frame clones, some missing. The sample lists 70,000 or so clones, over 90% occurring once. Study conclusions and caveats: Relapsed/refractory patients reportedly had the lowest baseline TCR diversity, below newly diagnosed patients, who were below healthy donors.

Sequenced sample: peripheral blood mononuclear cells (PBMCs). The sequence came from a human donor with classical Hodgkin lymphoma. The rearrangement joins TRBV7-9 to TRBJ2-5; D ambiguous. CDR3 protein: CASSFMFQETQYF. CDR3 nucleotide sequence: TGTGCCAGCAGCTTTATGTTCCAAGAGACCCAGTACTTC.